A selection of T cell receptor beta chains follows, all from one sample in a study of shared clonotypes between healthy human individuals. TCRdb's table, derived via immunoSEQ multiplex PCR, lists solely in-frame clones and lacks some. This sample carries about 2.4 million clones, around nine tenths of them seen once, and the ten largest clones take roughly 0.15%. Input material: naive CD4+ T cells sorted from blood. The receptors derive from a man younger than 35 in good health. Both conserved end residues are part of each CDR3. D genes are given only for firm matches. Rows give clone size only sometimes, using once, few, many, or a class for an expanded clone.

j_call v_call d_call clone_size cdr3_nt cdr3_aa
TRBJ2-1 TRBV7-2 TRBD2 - TGTGCCAGCAGTGTGACTAGCGGATACAATGAGCAGTTCTTC CASSVTSGYNEQFF
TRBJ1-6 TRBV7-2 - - TGTGCCAGCAGCTTAGTGGTGGGAGGCGAATCACCCCTCCACTTT CASSLVVGGESPLHF
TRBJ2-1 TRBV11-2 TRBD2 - TGTGCCAGCAGCATCGCGGGACTAGCGGGCAATGAGCAGTTCTTC CASSIAGLAGNEQFF
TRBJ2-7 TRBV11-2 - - TGTGCCAGCAGCCCGCGGAGTAACGAGCAGTACTTC CASSPRSNEQYF
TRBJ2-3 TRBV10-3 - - TGTGCCATCAGTGAGTCGAAGAGGGGTTTTAGCACAGATACGCAGTATTTT CAISESKRGFSTDTQYF
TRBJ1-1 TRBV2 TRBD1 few TGTGCCAGCAGCACCCAGGACAGGGAAGCTTTCTTT CASSTQDREAFF
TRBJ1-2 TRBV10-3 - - TGTGCCATCAAAGCCGGGGAGGACTATGGCTACACCTTC CAIKAGEDYGYTF
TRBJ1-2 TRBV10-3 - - TGTGCCGCCCAAATGGACGACTATGGCTACACCTTC CAAQMDDYGYTF
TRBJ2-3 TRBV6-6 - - TGTGCCAGCAGTCCCCCCCCGGGATCCCAGCAAGATACGCAGTATTTT CASSPPPGSQQDTQYF
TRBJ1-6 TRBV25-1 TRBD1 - TGTGCCAGCAGTGAACTCCGGGACAGGGGGATATTTTCACCCCTCCACTTT CASSELRDRGIFSPLHF
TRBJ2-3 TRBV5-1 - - TGCGCCAGCAGCTTGGGACTACCTAGCACAGATACGCAGTATTTT CASSLGLPSTDTQYF
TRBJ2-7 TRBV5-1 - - TGCGCCAGCAGACTGGGGGGGCTTAGCTCCTACGAGCAGTACTTC CASRLGGLSSYEQYF
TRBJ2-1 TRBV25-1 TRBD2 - TGTGCCAGCAGTACACTAGCGGGAGGGCCTCACAATGAGCAGTTCTTC CASSTLAGGPHNEQFF
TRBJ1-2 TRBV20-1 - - TGCAGTGCAAGTTCCCAGAATGGCTACACCTTC CSASSQNGYTF
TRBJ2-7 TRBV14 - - TGTGCCAGCAGCCAAGACTTCTCCGAGCAGTACTTC CASSQDFSEQYF
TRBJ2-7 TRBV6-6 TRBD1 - TGTGCCAGCAGTTACTCAGGACAGGGGGCGCGAGAGCAGTACTTC CASSYSGQGAREQYF
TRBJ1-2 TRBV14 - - TGTGCCAGCAGTCGCTCACTAGGGAGAGGGAGCTATGGCTACACCTTC CASSRSLGRGSYGYTF
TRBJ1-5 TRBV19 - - TGTGCCAGTAGTATCGGACGGGTTCTAAATCAGCCCCAGCATTTT CASSIGRVLNQPQHF
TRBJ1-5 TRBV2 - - TGTGCCAGCAGGGGACAACAGGGTCAGCCCCAGCATTTT CASRGQQGQPQHF
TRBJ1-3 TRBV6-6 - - TGTGCCAGCAGTTCGCAGGGCAGAAACACCATATATTTT CASSSQGRNTIYF
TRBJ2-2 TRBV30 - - TGTGCCTGGAGTGTACAGGGCGGGGAGCTGTTTTTT CAWSVQGGELFF
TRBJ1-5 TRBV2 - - TGTGCCAGCAGTGAAAATCGGGGTCCTAATCAGCCCCAGCATTTT CASSENRGPNQPQHF
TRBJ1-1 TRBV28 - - TGTGCCAGCAGTCCCGGCTGGGGGGGACAAAGCATGAACACTGAAGCTTTCTTT CASSPGWGGQSMNTEAFF
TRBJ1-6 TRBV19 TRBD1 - TGTGCCAGTAGTACCCCCGGGACAGGGGGCGCACCCCTCCACTTT CASSTPGTGGAPLHF
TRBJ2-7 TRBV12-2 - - TGTGCAAGTCGCCCACCCAGGTCGGCTAAAGGCGGCGAGCAGTACTTC CASRPPRSAKGGEQYF
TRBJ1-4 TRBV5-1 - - TGCGCCAGCAGCTTGCAGGGTAATAATGAAAAACTGTTTTTT CASSLQGNNEKLFF
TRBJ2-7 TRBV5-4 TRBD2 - TGTGCCAGCAGCGAGAGCGGGGGGGGCTCCTACGAGCAGTACTTC CASSESGGGSYEQYF
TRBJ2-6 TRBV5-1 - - TGCGCCAGCAGCCCAGAGGGACCGTCTTATTCCGGGGCCAACGTCCTGACTTTC CASSPEGPSYSGANVLTF
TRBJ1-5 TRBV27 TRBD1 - TGTGCCAGCAGAAAAGACAGGGCTCTCAATCAGCCCCAGCATTTT CASRKDRALNQPQHF
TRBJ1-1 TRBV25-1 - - TGTGCCAGCACCCTGAGAGGTAACACTGAAGCTTTCTTT CASTLRGNTEAFF
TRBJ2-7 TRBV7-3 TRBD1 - TGTGCCAGCAGCCTCGCAGGGGGCCCCTACGAGCAGTACTTC CASSLAGGPYEQYF
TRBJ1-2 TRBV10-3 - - TGTGCCATCAGTGAGTCTGGCGGTGGAGCTAACTATGGCTACACCTTC CAISESGGGANYGYTF
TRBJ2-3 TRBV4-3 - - TGCGCCAGCAGCCGAATCCTAGCGCCCACAGATACGCAGTATTTT CASSRILAPTDTQYF
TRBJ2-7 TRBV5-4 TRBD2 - TGTGCCAGCAGCTTGGAGGGACTAGCGGGAGTGACATCCGAGCAGTACTTC CASSLEGLAGVTSEQYF
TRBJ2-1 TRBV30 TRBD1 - TGTGCCTGGGGAGGACAGGCAGTAAGTGAGCAGTTCTTC CAWGGQAVSEQFF
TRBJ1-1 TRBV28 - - TGTGCCAGCAGTTTATTTGCCTTAAGTCGGAACATGAACACTGAAGCTTTCTTT CASSLFALSRNMNTEAFF
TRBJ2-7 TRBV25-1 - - TGTGCCAGCAGTGAATATGGGTTATACGAGCAGTACTTC CASSEYGLYEQYF
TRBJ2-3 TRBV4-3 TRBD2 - TGCGCCAGCAGCCCCGTAGCGGGAGGCACAGATACGCAGTATTTT CASSPVAGGTDTQYF
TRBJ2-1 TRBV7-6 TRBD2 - TGTGCCAGCAGCCGCCCCCTCGGCGGGAGTTTGGGCAATGAGCAGTTCTTC CASSRPLGGSLGNEQFF
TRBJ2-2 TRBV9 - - TGTGCCAGCAGCCCCGGTGTTGCTCCTTGGAACACCGGGGAGCTGTTTTTT CASSPGVAPWNTGELFF
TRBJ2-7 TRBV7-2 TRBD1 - TGTGCCAGCAGCTTCCGGGACAGCCTGCACGAGCAGTACTTC CASSFRDSLHEQYF
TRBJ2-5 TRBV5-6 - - TGTGCCAGCAGCTTGGGCCCCCACGGCGGGGGCGGGGAGACCCAGTACTTC CASSLGPHGGGGETQYF